The rows below give T cell receptor beta chains drawn from one sample of a study of identifying expanded T cells in peripheral blood. Libraries were prepared by immunoSEQ multiplex PCR; TCRdb keeps only in-frame clonotypes and omits some of them. The sample records some 90,000 clones, around 85% being singletons. Input material: blood. The source of these receptors is a person between 18 and 70 years old in good health. Each CDR3 is given with its conserved first and last residue. The order of the fields is CDR3 DNA, CDR3 protein, clone size, J gene, D gene, V gene, CDR3 length. The D gene is left open where the match is weak. Some rows mark clone size as missing; the rest say once, few, many or name a class of expanded clone.

CDR3 DNA: TGTGCCAGCAGTGTGACAGGGTCAAGCCAGACACATGAGACCCAGTACTTC; CDR3 protein: CASSVTGSSQTHETQYF; clone size: NA; J gene: TRBJ2-5; D gene: TRBD1; V gene: TRBV6-4; CDR3 length: 17
CDR3 DNA: TGTGCCAGCAGCGGGACGGGGGATGATTTGGGCACTGAAGCTTTCTTT; CDR3 protein: CASSGTGDDLGTEAFF; clone size: NA; J gene: TRBJ1-1; D gene: NA; V gene: TRBV5-6; CDR3 length: 16
CDR3 DNA: TGTGCCAGCAGTGAAGATGGGTATGGCTACACCTTC; CDR3 protein: CASSEDGYGYTF; clone size: few; J gene: TRBJ1-2; D gene: NA; V gene: TRBV2; CDR3 length: 12
CDR3 DNA: TGCGCCAGCAGCTTGCAAGAGGGTGGGGAGGCTTTCTTT; CDR3 protein: CASSLQEGGEAFF; clone size: NA; J gene: TRBJ1-1; D gene: NA; V gene: TRBV5-1; CDR3 length: 13
CDR3 DNA: TGTGCCAGCAGCGGCCCGACACCCCTCTCTGGAAACACCATATATTTT; CDR3 protein: CASSGPTPLSGNTIYF; clone size: NA; J gene: TRBJ1-3; D gene: NA; V gene: TRBV11-3; CDR3 length: 16
CDR3 DNA: TGTGCCAGCAGCGTAGGTAGCACAGGTTCACCCCTCCACTTT; CDR3 protein: CASSVGSTGSPLHF; clone size: NA; J gene: TRBJ1-6; D gene: NA; V gene: TRBV9; CDR3 length: 14
CDR3 DNA: TGTGCCAGCTCTCTCGGGGTCTCAGGAAACACCATATATTTT; CDR3 protein: CASSLGVSGNTIYF; clone size: NA; J gene: TRBJ1-3; D gene: NA; V gene: TRBV18; CDR3 length: 14
CDR3 DNA: TGTGCCAGTAGTCCCGGACAGGGGGGCACTGAAGCTTTCTTT; CDR3 protein: CASSPGQGGTEAFF; clone size: few; J gene: TRBJ1-1; D gene: TRBD1; V gene: TRBV19; CDR3 length: 14
CDR3 DNA: TGTGCCAGCAGCGTAGCGGAGGGGTTCACAGATACGCAGTATTTT; CDR3 protein: CASSVAEGFTDTQYF; clone size: NA; J gene: TRBJ2-3; D gene: NA; V gene: TRBV9; CDR3 length: 15
CDR3 DNA: TGCGCCAGCAGCCAAGATCAGGGCAGGGGGCTTGGCTACACCTTC; CDR3 protein: CASSQDQGRGLGYTF; clone size: once; J gene: TRBJ1-2; D gene: TRBD1; V gene: TRBV4-1; CDR3 length: 15
CDR3 DNA: TGTGCCAGCAGCTTATTAGGGAATCAGCCCCAGCATTTT; CDR3 protein: CASSLLGNQPQHF; clone size: NA; J gene: TRBJ1-5; D gene: NA; V gene: TRBV5-5; CDR3 length: 13
CDR3 DNA: TGTGCCAGCTGGTCGCGCCAGGAGTTCGGAAACACCATATATTTT; CDR3 protein: CASWSRQEFGNTIYF; clone size: NA; J gene: TRBJ1-3; D gene: NA; V gene: TRBV2; CDR3 length: 15
CDR3 DNA: TGTGCCAGCTCACCCAGGACAGGGGTAAGCACAGATACGCAGTATTTT; CDR3 protein: CASSPRTGVSTDTQYF; clone size: NA; J gene: TRBJ2-3; D gene: TRBD1; V gene: TRBV18; CDR3 length: 16
CDR3 DNA: TGCGCCAGCAGCCAAACCAGGGGGAAGACCCAGTACTTC; CDR3 protein: CASSQTRGKTQYF; clone size: NA; J gene: TRBJ2-5; D gene: TRBD1; V gene: TRBV4-3; CDR3 length: 13
CDR3 DNA: TGTGCCAGCAGCGAATTATATGGGACTGAAGCTTTCTTT; CDR3 protein: CASSELYGTEAFF; clone size: once; J gene: TRBJ1-1; D gene: NA; V gene: TRBV7-9; CDR3 length: 13
CDR3 DNA: TGTGCCAGTAGCAAAGGACCGGGACACTTAAACATTCAGTACTTC; CDR3 protein: CASSKGPGHLNIQYF; clone size: NA; J gene: TRBJ2-4; D gene: NA; V gene: TRBV19; CDR3 length: 15
CDR3 DNA: TGCAGCGTTTTCCAGACTGAAGCTTTCTTT; CDR3 protein: CSVFQTEAFF; clone size: NA; J gene: TRBJ1-1; D gene: NA; V gene: TRBV29-1; CDR3 length: 10
CDR3 DNA: TGTGCCAGCAGCCCCCCCTCCCAGGGGCCTAATAATTCACCCCTCCACTTT; CDR3 protein: CASSPPSQGPNNSPLHF; clone size: NA; J gene: TRBJ1-6; D gene: NA; V gene: TRBV7-2; CDR3 length: 17
CDR3 DNA: TGTGCCACCCGGTGGGGACCTCTCACAGATACGCAGTATTTT; CDR3 protein: CATRWGPLTDTQYF; clone size: NA; J gene: TRBJ2-3; D gene: NA; V gene: TRBV27; CDR3 length: 14
CDR3 DNA: TGCAGCGCGAGCACAGGGGGCTCCTACAATGAGCAGTTCTTC; CDR3 protein: CSASTGGSYNEQFF; clone size: NA; J gene: TRBJ2-1; D gene: TRBD1; V gene: TRBV29-1; CDR3 length: 14
CDR3 DNA: TGTGCCAGCAGTCCCCTGCAGGGAAGAAGAGGCTACACCTTC; CDR3 protein: CASSPLQGRRGYTF; clone size: NA; J gene: TRBJ1-2; D gene: NA; V gene: TRBV6-5; CDR3 length: 14
CDR3 DNA: TGTGCCAGCAGCCCATCGCACGGTAATAGCAATCAGCCCCAGCATTTT; CDR3 protein: CASSPSHGNSNQPQHF; clone size: few; J gene: TRBJ1-5; D gene: NA; V gene: TRBV7-9; CDR3 length: 16
CDR3 DNA: TGTGCCAGCAGTGAAGGGGCACGCCAAGAGACCCAGTACTTC; CDR3 protein: CASSEGARQETQYF; clone size: NA; J gene: TRBJ2-5; D gene: NA; V gene: TRBV2; CDR3 length: 14
CDR3 DNA: TGTGCCAGCAGCTTGGAGGTGAACACTGAAGCTTTCTTT; CDR3 protein: CASSLEVNTEAFF; clone size: NA; J gene: TRBJ1-1; D gene: NA; V gene: TRBV5-8; CDR3 length: 13
CDR3 DNA: TGCGCCAGCAGCTTGGGACAGGGAGGTGTGTACACTGAAGCTTTCTTT; CDR3 protein: CASSLGQGGVYTEAFF; clone size: once; J gene: TRBJ1-1; D gene: TRBD1; V gene: TRBV5-1; CDR3 length: 16
CDR3 DNA: TGCGCCAGCAGCTTGGGTTCCAGCCCGAAAACAGATACGCAGTATTTT; CDR3 protein: CASSLGSSPKTDTQYF; clone size: NA; J gene: TRBJ2-3; D gene: NA; V gene: TRBV5-1; CDR3 length: 16
CDR3 DNA: TGTGCCAGCAGTGAGACCACAGGGACTGAAGCTTTCTTT; CDR3 protein: CASSETTGTEAFF; clone size: NA; J gene: TRBJ1-1; D gene: NA; V gene: TRBV6-1; CDR3 length: 13
CDR3 DNA: TGCGCCAGCAGCCAAGATCAGGCGGGCCCCTTGTACTTC; CDR3 protein: CASSQDQAGPLYF; clone size: NA; J gene: TRBJ2-5; D gene: NA; V gene: TRBV4-3; CDR3 length: 13